This T cell receptor (beta chain) was sequenced in a study of blood T cell repertoires in COVID-19. Study background: Collection of acute and convalescent COVID-19 samples took place in the United States, Italy and Spain. The cDNA or gDNA used as material had been derived from T cells, B-cell-depleted T cells, or PBMCs.

Seattle's cohort entered during active infection and was followed longitudinally. The CDR3 has 13 residues. Germline trimming cut 6 bases from V and 7 bases from J; bases unmatched to any gene: 7. Looked up from germline, CDR1 is MDHEN and CDR2 is SYDVKM. Methods used by the authors: Reference gene primer amplification in the assay estimated nucleated cell counts. Some clones are missing from TCRdb's copy, which holds only in-frame ones; the method was immunoSEQ multiplex PCR. The V and J calls and the clone size are those of that table, but D and trimming were determined from the DNA. The data contain 70,000 or so clones, around 74% of them singletons.

The clonotype originates from a man between 60 and 75 years old with COVID-19, enrolled during active disease. The V and J genes are TRBV28 and TRBJ1-2, with 8 positions matching TRBD1. Sequencing input: peripheral blood. The CDR3 region is CASSLRRGLGYTF. Here the CDR3 DNA reads TGTGCCAGCAGCCTCCGCAGGGGGCTTGGCTACACCTTC.